The 8 T cell receptor beta chains listed next were all sequenced from one sample in a study of cytotoxic CD8 clonotypes in ibrutinib-treated CLL. Profiled with immunoSEQ multiplex PCR; TCRdb holds only in-frame clones, not every one. The table has roughly 13,000 clones, approximately 70% seen once. Source: PBMCs, taken before ibrutinib treatment. The receptors here all came from a human donor with chronic lymphocytic leukemia.

This clone was observed a few times. The rearrangement links TRBV12-5 to TRBJ2-7; D is undetermined. This CDR3 contains 13 residues. The germline gives CDR1 LGHNT, CDR2 FRNRAP. The germline V and J ends were trimmed by 3 bases and 3 bases, with 9 bases remaining between them. This CDR3 is CASGLGWNYEQYF. The CDR3 nucleotides read TGTGCTAGTGGTTTAGGTTGGAACTACGAGCAGTACTTC.

This clone was seen only a few times. The chain employs TRBV4-3 and TRBJ1-2; D uncertain. Looked up from germline, CDR1 is LGHNA and CDR2 is YSLEER. This CDR3 has 16 residues. V was cut by 4 bases and J by 8 bases, with 23 bases left in between. In DNA, the CDR3 is TGCGCCAGCAGCCCCGGACCGGGTGGGTTAGCGTGGGGCTACACCTTC. Translation: CASSPGPGGLAWGYTF.

The chain joins TRBV7-2 to TRBJ2-1, with D unclear. This CDR3 region has 14 residues. Trimming cost V 1 base and J 4 bases, with 8 bases left between them. From germline, CDR1 is SGHTA and CDR2 FQGNSA. The CDR3 sequence: CASSLGTEYNEQFF. Written as DNA, the CDR3 is TGTGCCAGCAGCTTAGGGACGGAATACAATGAGCAGTTCTTC.

V gene TRBV4-3 combines with J gene TRBJ2-1, with 8 bases that match TRBD2. V dropped 4 bases and J dropped 5; count of bases not matched to a gene: 7. The CDR3 is 15 residues long. Germline CDR1 reads LGHNA; CDR2 reads YSLEER. CDR3 sequence reads: CASSPGGGQDNEQFF. In DNA, the CDR3 is TGCGCCAGCAGCCCCGGGGGGGGACAAGACAATGAGCAGTTCTTC.

The gene calls are TRBV7-6 and TRBJ2-5; perhaps TRBD2 as D (5 bases). From germline, CDR1 is SGHVS and CDR2 FNYEAQ. The CDR3 consists of 15 residues. V dropped 4 bases and J dropped 5 bases, with 17 bases sitting between them. The CDR3 nucleotides read TGTGCCAGCAGCTACCAGTCTAGCCAGCGGGAGACCCAGTACTTC. It encodes CASSYQSSQRETQYF.

This clone was detected only once. The rearrangement links TRBV7-2 to TRBJ2-5, with 7 bases aligning to TRBD1. Trimming removed 5 bases from V and 11 bases from J; junction bases left unmatched: 14. Germline assignment: CDR1 SGHTA and CDR2 FQGNSA. The CDR3 totals 14 residues. The CDR3 bases are TGTGCCAGCAGCCCACAGGGGCTAGTGAGGGAGCAGTACTTC. Amino acid sequence: CASSPQGLVREQYF.

The V call is TRBV15, the J call TRBJ2-5; no reliable D call. Germline values: CDR1 LNHNV, CDR2 YYDKDF (reference sequence). Trimming cost V 0 bases and J 4 bases, with 9 bases left between them. The CDR3 length is 14 residues. The CDR3 DNA follows: TGTGCCACCAGCAGAGATCGGGCTCCAGAGACCCAGTACTTC. Amino acid sequence: CATSRDRAPETQYF.

The chain employs TRBV14 and TRBJ2-5; D might be TRBD1 or TRBD2, each matching 6 bases. Per the germline V gene, CDR1 is SGHDN and CDR2 is FVKESK. With 4 bases removed from V and 8 bases from J, the gap between germline ends came to 17 bases. This CDR3 is built from 14 residues. Here the CDR3 reads CASSPLTGGDTQYF. The CDR3, as DNA: TGTGCCAGCAGCCCGCTGACAGGAGGGGATACCCAGTACTTC.